At least ten counts were recorded for the clone carrying this T cell receptor (beta chain). The data belong to a study of T cells in Graves' hyperthyroidism and ophthalmopathy. CDR3 length: 12 residues. V shed 1 base and J shed 8 bases, with 8 bases lying between them. Germline V gene sequence: CDR1 SGHTA, CDR2 FQGTGA. The investigators amplified TCR beta CDR3 regions from RNA transcripts. The study used the HTBI primer set for a first-round RT-PCR of the TCR CDR3. TCRdb called the multiplex PCR reads again in MiXCR, with one record for every CDR3 protein. The sample records 480,000 or so distinct CDR3 sequences, over 45% being singletons.

The origin of this receptor is an adult woman with Graves' disease, either hyperthyroidism or ophthalmopathy (not recorded which). The source material was peripheral blood or thyroid tissue (not recorded which). V and J are TRBV7-3 and TRBJ1-2; D gene uncertain. The CDR3 reads CASSLMGEGYTF. The CDR3 DNA follows: TGTGCCAGCAGCTTAATGGGAGAAGGCTACACCTTC.